The TCR beta chain under discussion was sequenced for a study of T cell repertoires in cytomegalovirus infection. Study overall: Public signatures in TCR beta pointed to CMV infection and matching HLA type.

TCRdb processed the reads anew with MiXCR; each CDR3 protein has one entry. The sample shows about 530,000 distinct CDR3 sequences, 26% of them seen only once. CDR1 and CDR2 from the germline V gene are KGHSH and LQKENI. CDR3 length: 14 residues. Trimming stripped 3 bases from V and 4 bases from J, with 7 bases between. Findings and caveats of the study: Cumulated frequencies of public TCR beta families served to identify carriers of CMV plus the relevant HLA.

A remark on this clonotype: The antigen remains undetermined.

The V and J genes are TRBV18 and TRBJ2-6, with D unresolved. The source of this sequence is a human donor in good health (CMV status not recorded). Some clones in this sample may be carry-over from other donors' samples. Material: PBMCs. CDR3 amino acids: CASSPALGANVLTF. The DNA for the CDR3 is TGTGCCAGCTCACCCGCCCTGGGGGCCAACGTCCTGACTTTC. Using reference TRBV18 and TRBJ2-6 for the parts outside the CDR3, the full variable domain is NAGVMQNPRHLVRRRGQEARLRCSPMKGHSHVYWYRQLPEEGLKFMVYLQKENIIDESGMPKERFSAEFPKEGPSILRIQQVVRGDSAAYFCASSPALGANVLTFGAGSRLTVL.